Listed here are 19 T cell receptor beta chains from one sample, sequenced in a study of spatial heterogeneity in lung cancer. The study's findings and limits: Within tumors, counts of expanded alpha and beta TCRs tracked tumor mutation counts.

In TCRdb, the 5' RACE reads were re-called with MiXCR into one record per CDR3 protein. The table has about 100,000 distinct CDR3 sequences, 3.5% to 5% seen once. For these receptors, no antigen is known. Regarding time point: sample taken at primary tumor resection. The sample was lung tumor tissue, taken at surgery. Source of these receptors: a male donor with early-stage non-small cell lung cancer.

Written as DNA, the CDR3 is TGTGCCAGCAGCTTTGCCGATAGCGAGGGGGCGGCCCAGTACTTC. Its protein product is CASSFADSEGAAQYF. This rearrangement joins TRBV6-2 or TRBV6-3 to TRBJ2-5; 7 bases are shared with TRBD1. Germline lookup yields CDR1 MNHEY and CDR2 SVGEGT. The CDR3 spans 15 residues. The junction had 16 bases not matched to a gene; V was cut back by 6 bases and J by 9 bases.

This clonotype was detected many times. This rearrangement joins TRBV7-6 to TRBJ2-7; no clear D gene. This CDR3 has 13 residues. V gave up 2 bases and J gave up 5 bases, with 10 bases separating them. CDR1 and CDR2 (germline): SGHVS, FNYEAQ. The CDR3 protein is CASSLTRGNEQYF. The CDR3, as DNA: TGTGCCAGCAGCTTAACCAGAGGTAACGAGCAGTACTTC.

Many counts were recorded for this clonotype. The chain employs TRBV9 and TRBJ2-2; no clear D. This CDR3 comprises 16 residues. CDR1 SGDLS and CDR2 YYNGEE come from the germline V gene. The V gene lost 0 bases and the J gene lost 1 base, with 10 bases spanning the gap. CDR3 in amino acids: CASSVDRWRNTGELFF. The CDR3 DNA sequence: TGTGCCAGCAGCGTAGACCGCTGGAGGAACACCGGGGAGCTGTTTTTT.

This clonotype has a count of ten or more. This chain connects TRBV20-1 to TRBJ2-3; D is unclear. This CDR3 has 12 residues. The V end was cut by 5 bases, the J end by 5 bases, with 11 bases between. Germline values: CDR1 DFQATT, CDR2 SNEGSKA (reference sequence). CDR3 in DNA: TGCAGTGCTCCAGGAGTCAGAGATACGCAGTATTTT. It codes for CSAPGVRDTQYF.

This clonotype was found a few times. This sequence joins TRBV27 and TRBJ2-1; the D is unclear. CDR1 and CDR2 (germline): MNHEY, SMNVEV (reference sequence). The CDR3 runs 15 residues. V lost 3 bases and J 2 bases, leaving 11 bases between the germline ends. Here the CDR3 reads CASSFGQPPYNEQFF. The DNA of the CDR3 is TGTGCCAGCAGTTTTGGGCAGCCACCCTACAATGAGCAGTTCTTC.

This clonotype was seen a few times. J is TRBJ1-2 and V is TRBV7-9; a weak D match, TRBD1 (5 bases). The V end lost 5 bases, the J end lost 4 bases, and 14 bases lay between the germline ends. The CDR3 spans 14 residues. The germline gives CDR1 SEHNR, CDR2 FQNEAQ (reference sequence). CDR3 sequence: CASSRAPDSYGYTF. The CDR3 bases are TGTGCCAGCAGCCGCGCCCCAGACAGCTATGGCTACACCTTC.

This clonotype was seen ten or more times. The chain uses TRBV29-1 and TRBJ1-1; 7 nucleotides align to TRBD1. CDR1 and CDR2 (germline): SQVTM, ANQGSEA. The CDR3 extends over 13 amino acids. CDR3: CTYSGTENTEAFF. The CDR3 DNA follows: TGCACCTACTCGGGGACAGAGAACACTGAAGCTTTCTTT. Filled out from reference TRBV29-1 and TRBJ1-1, the complete variable domain reads SAVISQKPSRDICQRGTSLTIQCQVDSQVTMMFWYRQQPGQSLTLIATANQGSEATYESGFVIDKFPISRPNLTFSTLTVSNMSPEDSSIYLCTYSGTENTEAFFGQGTRLTVV.

This clonotype was observed at least ten times. The CDR3 protein is CASSTTSGVTGGYTF. Here the CDR3 DNA reads TGTGCCAGCAGTACAACATCGGGGGTTACAGGGGGCTACACCTTC. The V call is TRBV27, the J call TRBJ1-2; TRBD1 might be the D (6 bases). CDR1 is MNHEY and CDR2 is SMNVEV in the germline V gene (reference sequence). The CDR3 length is 15 residues. V was trimmed by 5 bases and J by 8 bases, leaving 21 bases between them.

This clonotype has a count of ten or more. V and J are TRBV10-2 and TRBJ2-3; D ambiguous. The CDR3 totals 14 residues. Germline values: CDR1 WSHSY, CDR2 SAAADI. Trimming shortened V by 2 bases and J by 4 bases, and 10 bases separated the two germline ends. CDR3 bases: TGCGCCAGCAGTGAGAGTACGGACCCAGATACGCAGTATTTT. Residues: CASSESTDPDTQYF.

This rearrangement joins TRBV4-1 to TRBJ2-5; the match to TRBD2 covers 12 bases. This CDR3 contains 18 residues. J gave up 2 bases and V 4 bases, and 11 bases lay outside the gene matches. Germline assignment: CDR1 MGHRA and CDR2 YSYEKL. CDR3 DNA: TGCGCCAGCAGCCGCAGACTAGCGGGAGAAGAGGGTCAAGAGACCCAGTACTTC. Translated, it gives CASSRRLAGEEGQETQYF.

This clonotype was seen at least ten times. The rearrangement uses TRBV15 and TRBJ2-7; TRBD1 matches at 9 bases. This CDR3 spans 16 amino acids. J was trimmed by 9 bases and V by 5 bases; bases with no gene match: 17. Per germline, CDR1 LNHNV and CDR2 YYDKDF (reference sequence). This CDR3 is CATSALFGTGPRLQYF. CDR3 in DNA: TGTGCCACCAGCGCCCTATTCGGGACAGGGCCACGTTTGCAGTACTTC. Looking up the rest from reference TRBV15 and TRBJ2-7 gives the full variable domain: DAMVIQNPRYQVTQFGKPVTLSCSQTLNHNVMYWYQQKSSQAPKLLFHYYDKDFNNEADTPDNFQSRRPNTSFCFLDIRSPGLGDTAMYLCATSALFGTGPRLQYFGPGTRLTVT.

This clonotype has ten or more counts. The CDR3 sequence: CASSYAGGMSYEQYF. CDR3 DNA sequence: TGTGCCAGCAGTTACGCGGGGGGAATGTCCTACGAGCAGTACTTC. This sequence joins TRBV6-5 and TRBJ2-7; 8 nucleotides line up with TRBD2. There are 15 residues in the CDR3. J gave up 1 base and V 2 bases, and 4 bases lay outside the gene matches. Germline CDR1 is MNHEY and CDR2 is SVGAGI.

This clonotype showed up many times. The chain carries TRBV29-1 and TRBJ2-3; the match to TRBD2 covers 8 bases. Germline assignment: CDR1 SQVTM and CDR2 ANQGSEA. The junction had 9 bases not matched to a gene; V was cut back by 4 bases and J by 6 bases. The CDR3 is 14 amino acids. As DNA, the CDR3 is TGCAGCGTTGGGGGACTAGACGGGTTGGATACGCAGTATTTT. Residues: CSVGGLDGLDTQYF.

This clonotype has just a few counts. The chain recombines TRBV6-1 with TRBJ1-5, with 10 bases that match TRBD1. The germline CDR1 and CDR2 sequences are MNHNS and SASEGT. V shed 5 bases, J shed 6 bases, and the junction held 7 bases outside the gene matches. This CDR3 comprises 15 residues. The CDR3 DNA is TGTGCCAGCAGTCCGACAGGGGGCGGCGGTCAGCCCCAGCATTTT. Amino acid sequence: CASSPTGGGGQPQHF.

About this clonotype: It may be a read error: a sequence one base away is much more abundant. This chain connects TRBV7-9 to TRBJ2-7; 9 bases line up with TRBD1. From germline, CDR1 is SEHNR and CDR2 FQNEAQ (reference sequence). Trimming took 5 bases from V and 4 from J; bases not matched to a gene: 15. The length of the CDR3 is 17 residues. This chain's CDR3 is CASSTGQGTMYLYEQYF. The CDR3 bases are TGTGCCAGCAGCACGGGACAGGGTACAATGTACCTATACGAGCAGTACTTC. The full variable domain, rest sourced from reference TRBV7-9 and TRBJ2-7, is DTGVSQNPRHKITKRGQNVTFRCDPISEHNRLYWYRQTLGQGPEFLTYFQNEAQLEKSRLLSDRFSAERPKGSFSTLEIQRTEQGDSAMYLCASSTGQGTMYLYEQYFGPGTRLTVT.

The table lists this clonotype with many counts. J is TRBJ1-6 and V is TRBV6-5; tentative D call: TRBD1 (5 bases). Germline V gene data show CDR1 as MNHEY and CDR2 as SVGAGI. There are 13 residues in the CDR3. Trimming took off 2 bases at V and 9 bases at J, with 8 bases between the two ends. CDR3: CASSYQGGSPLHF. In DNA, the CDR3 is TGTGCCAGCAGTTACCAGGGTGGTTCACCCCTCCACTTT.

This clonotype was seen at least ten times. V usage is TRBV3-1 and J usage is TRBJ1-2, with D maybe TRBD1 (6 bases). The germline gives CDR1 LGHDT, CDR2 YNNKEL (reference sequence). The CDR3 spans 11 residues. V lost 8 bases, J lost 4 bases, and 8 bases lay in between. For the CDR3, the DNA is TGTGCCAGCCAGGGGACCTATGGCTACACCTTC. Amino acids: CASQGTYGYTF.

Ten or more counts support this clonotype. J is TRBJ2-1 and V is TRBV20-1, with TRBD2 as a possible D gene (6 bases). The V gene's germline CDR1 is DFQATT and CDR2 SNEGSKA (reference sequence). This CDR3 region has 14 residues. V lost 3 bases, J lost 8 bases, and 17 bases lay in between. DNA of the CDR3: TGCAGTGCTAGGGTCGGGAGTAATGACGATGAGCAGTTCTTC. It encodes CSARVGSNDDEQFF.

Sample share makes this clonotype medium-sized. The rearrangement joins TRBV28 to TRBJ1-4; 7 positions agree with TRBD1. The ends lost 2 bases at V and 4 bases at J; junction bases unmatched: 10. The CDR3 has 17 amino acids. Per the germline V gene, CDR1 is MDHEN and CDR2 is SYDVKM. This CDR3 is CASSLELVGQFNEKLFF. Written as DNA, the CDR3 is TGTGCCAGCAGTTTAGAATTGGTGGGACAGTTTAATGAAAAACTGTTTTTT.